What follows are 14 T cell receptor beta chains derived from one specimen sequenced in a study of blood T cell repertoires in COVID-19. The data were produced by immunoSEQ multiplex PCR, yet TCRdb's version contains in-frame clones alone and is incomplete. The sample shows roughly 180,000 clones, around 83% of them seen only once. The sequenced material came from PBMCs or T cells enriched from blood (not recorded which). All receptors come from a woman in her fifties or sixties in a cohort exposed to, infected with or recovered from COVID-19 (not recorded which).

The V gene is TRBV7-9, the J gene TRBJ1-5; D uncertain. Germline V CDR1 and CDR2: SEHNR, FQNEAQ (reference sequence). Trimming took off 5 bases at V and 5 bases at J, with 7 bases between the two ends. CDR3 length equals 12 residues. CDR3 nucleotides: TGTGCCAGCAGCGTGTCCGATCAGCCCCAGCATTTT. Translation gives CASSVSDQPQHF.

The rearrangement uses TRBV28 and TRBJ2-3; the D gene is possibly TRBD2 (6 bases). This CDR3 spans 13 amino acids. The germline CDR1 and CDR2 sequences are MDHEN and SYDVKM. The ends were cut back, 4 bases at V and 6 bases at J, with 11 bases in the middle. The DNA for the CDR3 is TGTGCCAGCAGTTCGGCGGGGCCCGATACGCAGTATTTT. It yields the protein CASSSAGPDTQYF.

The chain is built from TRBV5-5 and TRBJ2-5, with 8 bases aligning to TRBD2. The CDR3 contains 15 residues. Trimming removed 4 bases from V and 0 bases from J; junction bases left unmatched: 5. Germline V gene sequence: CDR1 SGHKS, CDR2 YYEKEE (reference sequence). The CDR3 DNA reads as TGTGCCAGCAGCCCGAATAGCGGGAACCAAGAGACCCAGTACTTC. Protein product: CASSPNSGNQETQYF.

The chain uses TRBV11-2 and TRBJ2-7, with 9 bases that match TRBD1. Per germline, CDR1 SGHAT and CDR2 FQNNGV. CDR3 length: 15 amino acids. J was trimmed by 3 bases and V by 5 bases; bases with no gene match: 8. As DNA, the CDR3 is TGTGCCAGCAGCCCTAACCCGGGACAGGGCTACGAGCAGTACTTC. Translation: CASSPNPGQGYEQYF. Supplemented by reference TRBV11-2 and TRBJ2-7, the full variable domain reads EAGVAQSPRYKIIEKRQSVAFWCNPISGHATLYWYQQILGQGPKLLIQFQNNGVVDDSQLPKDRFSAERLKGVDSTLKIQPAKLEDSAVYLCASSPNPGQGYEQYFGPGTRLTVT.

The CDR3 protein is CASSQTAENTEAFF. The DNA of the CDR3 is TGTGCCAGCTCACAAACAGCCGAGAACACTGAAGCTTTCTTT. The chain couples TRBV18 to TRBJ1-1; D is ambiguous. Trimming pared 4 bases from V and 1 base from J, leaving 10 bases between. This CDR3 comprises 14 residues. Germline V lookup: CDR1 KGHSH, CDR2 LQKENI.

V usage is TRBV10-1 and J usage is TRBJ2-1; 10 bases are a match to TRBD2. The CDR3 spans 13 residues. The V and J ends lost 5 bases and 8 bases, in that order; junction bases with no gene match: 3. Germline lookup yields CDR1 WNHNN and CDR2 SYGVQD (reference sequence). CDR3 sequence: CASSLAGADEQFF. CDR3 DNA sequence: TGCGCCAGCAGTCTAGCGGGAGCCGATGAGCAGTTCTTC.

The chain carries TRBV19 and TRBJ1-4, with TRBD1 matching over 10 bases. V shed 7 bases and J 8 bases; nucleotides not matched to a gene: 4. In germline, CDR1 is LNHDA, CDR2 SQIVND (reference sequence). The CDR3 totals 13 residues. CDR3 loop: CASTGTGEEKLFF. For the CDR3, the DNA is TGTGCCAGTACCGGGACAGGGGAGGAAAAACTGTTTTTT.

V usage is TRBV18 and J usage is TRBJ1-1; TRBD1 aligns across 11 bases. Germline trimming cut 2 bases from V and 4 bases from J; bases unmatched to any gene: 0. The CDR3 sequence is 14 residues long. The germline CDR1 and CDR2 sequences are KGHSH and LQKENI. CDR3 in DNA: TGTGCCAGCTCACCAGGGACAGGGGGCACTGAAGCTTTCTTT. Encoded protein: CASSPGTGGTEAFF.

In its sample, this clone was seen once. The chain uses TRBV5-1 and TRBJ2-7; a weak D match, TRBD1 (6 bases). Germline V gives CDR1 SGHRS, CDR2 YFSETQ. V was shortened by 0 bases and J by 3 bases, with 22 bases between the two germline ends. The CDR3 loop spans 18 amino acids. CDR3 bases: TGCGCCAGCAGCTTGGCTGTCAGGGGCAGGGGAACTGGCTACGAGCAGTACTTC. As protein: CASSLAVRGRGTGYEQYF.

This rearrangement joins TRBV18 to TRBJ2-1, with no clear D. Germline V gene lookup returns CDR1 KGHSH and CDR2 LQKENI. V was trimmed by 5 bases and J by 5 bases, leaving 10 bases between them. The CDR3 extends over 13 amino acids. The CDR3 is CASSSTQDNEQFF. In nucleotides, the CDR3 is TGTGCCAGCTCATCTACCCAGGACAATGAGCAGTTCTTC.

The V call is TRBV3-1 (or the pseudogene TRBV3-2), the J call TRBJ1-1; possible D gene TRBD1, 5 bases. Germline V gene sequence: CDR1 LGHDT, CDR2 YNNKEL (reference sequence). Deletions cut 4 bases from V and 0 bases from J, with 6 bases between. CDR3 length: 13 amino acids. The CDR3: CASSLTVNTEAFF. CDR3 bases: TGTGCCAGCAGCCTGACAGTGAACACTGAAGCTTTCTTT.

CDR3 nucleotides: TGTGCCAGCAGTTTCCAGGGGCATTCACCCCTCCACTTT. This sequence encodes CASSFQGHSPLHF. The chain recombines TRBV28 with TRBJ1-6, with a possible D match to TRBD1 (6 bases). The CDR3 covers 13 residues. In germline, CDR1 is MDHEN, CDR2 SYDVKM. V lost 3 bases, J lost 8 bases, and 8 bases lay in between.

The V gene is TRBV7-9, the J gene TRBJ1-4; 8 bases are a match to TRBD1. The CDR3 runs to 17 residues. V shed 5 bases and J 2 bases; nucleotides not matched to a gene: 10. Germline-derived CDR1 and CDR2 are SEHNR and FQNEAQ (reference sequence). In DNA form, the CDR3 reads TGTGCCAGCAGCCTAGGACAGGGTGGAAGGACTAATGAAAAACTGTTTTTT. It is translated as CASSLGQGGRTNEKLFF.

The chain uses TRBV18 and TRBJ1-1; no clear D gene. This CDR3 spans 14 amino acids. V was clipped by 0 bases and J by 7 bases, with 12 bases between them. CDR1 is KGHSH and CDR2 is LQKENI in the germline V gene. CDR3 in amino acids: CASSPPQALNEAFF. The CDR3 DNA follows: TGTGCCAGCTCACCACCGCAGGCCCTGAATGAAGCTTTCTTT.